This T cell receptor (beta chain) is drawn from a study of T cell changes during pregnancy in multiple sclerosis (dated by TCRdb to the late 2010s). Turning to the overall study: Changes in the T cell repertoire over the course of pregnancy were examined in this study in women with multiple sclerosis.

V is pruned by 0 bases and J by 2 bases, leaving 5 bases of the junction without a gene match. As encoded in the germline V gene, CDR1 is SGHRS while CDR2 is YFSETQ. Taken from cysteine to phenylalanine, the CDR3 has 16 residues. The DNA shown is the 48-base CDR3, in frame from base 1. Library prep was done by the immunoSEQ multiplex PCR assay. Not all clones reach the TCRdb copy of this immuneACCESS table, which keeps in-frame sequences only. Checked studies attribute under half of the gap to unresolved V genes and leave the rest unexplained. The sample yields tens of thousands of clones; approximately 90% were counted once. The leading ten clones occupy approximately 0.5% of the sample. For this clone: Which antigen it targets is not known. No much larger clone exists at a distance of one base, and base qualities are not known.

The TCR comes from a female donor with multiple sclerosis, enrolled in a pregnancy study. Here the sequenced sample was CD4+ T cells from peripheral blood mononuclear cells, taken in the first trimester of pregnancy. Recombination connected TRBV5-1 to TRBJ2-3, with 8 central nucleotides matching TRBD2. The DNA sequence is as follows: TGCGCCAGCAGCTTGGCTTCTAGCGGGTCCACAGATACGCAGTATTTT. It codes for CASSLASSGSTDTQYF.